This T cell receptor (beta chain) was observed in a study of blood T cell repertoires in COVID-19. The overall study: The United States, Italy and Spain were the sources of the acute and convalescent COVID-19 samples. T cells, B-cell-depleted T cells, or PBMCs supplied cDNA or gDNA.

Data came from immunoSEQ multiplex PCR; TCRdb stores just in-frame clones and leaves some out. Here the sample spans about 670,000 clones, 75% to 90% being singletons. The source is a woman between 18 and 30 years old with acute or convalescent COVID-19. The sequencing sample was made of peripheral blood.

CDR3 sequence reads: CASSEWGRGDQPQHF. The CDR3 bases are TGTGCCAGCAGTGAATGGGGCAGGGGGGATCAGCCCCAGCATTTT. This chain connects TRBV25-1 to TRBJ1-5, with 7 bases fitting TRBD1. Germline CDR1 is MGHDK and CDR2 is SYGVNS. This CDR3 is built from 15 residues. V shed 1 base and J 5 bases; nucleotides not matched to a gene: 5.